This T cell receptor beta chain was captured by sequencing in a study of Ad26.COV2.S vaccination and SARS-CoV-2 variants. Treatment here: roughly 18 received Ad26.COV2.S at low or high dose, single or two shots; about five received placebo; per-sample allocation not given. Sampling took place 63 days after the first vaccine or placebo injection. CDR3 length: 15 amino acids. CDR1 is LNHDA and CDR2 is SQIVND in the germline V gene (reference sequence). V was trimmed by 1 base and J by 5 bases, leaving 11 bases between them. Sequenced by immunoSEQ multiplex PCR; TCRdb stores in-frame clones only, minus some. The data hold 200,000 to 300,000 clones, with roughly 90% observed a single time. This clone showed up just a few times.

The rearrangement joins TRBV19 to TRBJ2-2; no firm D call. Material: peripheral blood, obtained in a trial of Ad26.COV2.S vaccine versus placebo. This TCR was recovered from a person between 18 and 65 years old who received the Ad26.COV2.S COVID-19 vaccine or a placebo. The CDR3 sequence is CASSIVFSVTGELFF. The CDR3 region has the DNA TGTGCCAGTAGTATAGTTTTCTCAGTAACCGGGGAGCTGTTTTTT.